The 16 T cell receptor beta chains below all came from one sample that was sequenced in a study of siplizumab effects on memory and regulatory T cells (dated by TCRdb to between 2018 and 2020). Library prep was done by the immunoSEQ multiplex PCR assay. Drawn from immuneACCESS, this table holds only the in-frame rearrangements with V and J called that TCRdb kept. Clones are partly lost; checked studies trace under half to an unresolved V gene and leave the rest unexplained. Counted in this sample were around 100,000 clones; around 93% of them appeared once. Roughly 1.4% of the sample is taken by the ten largest. The specimen was non-Treg CD4+ T cells sorted from blood. This sample's cell subset or site label indicates: FACS-sorted unstimulated CD4+ non-regulatory T cells. The receptors derive from a human donor in good health.

The chain employs TRBV6-6 and TRBJ1-5; 7 bases fit TRBD1. The trim removed 2 bases at V and 5 bases at J, leaving 6 bases unmatched. From germline, CDR1 is MNHNY and CDR2 SVGAGI (reference sequence). The CDR3 has 15 amino acids. CDR3 nucleotide sequence: TGTGCCAGCAGTTACAGGGGCAGGGGGGATCAGCCCCAGCATTTT. Protein product: CASSYRGRGDQPQHF.

The chain employs TRBV27 and TRBJ2-2; 7 bases are a match to TRBD1. Per the germline V gene, CDR1 is MNHEY and CDR2 is SMNVEV (reference sequence). V lost 2 bases to trimming and J lost 3 bases; unmatched junction nucleotides: 3. The CDR3 runs to 15 residues. This CDR3 is CASSLEGADTGELFF. In DNA form, the CDR3 reads TGTGCCAGCAGTTTAGAGGGGGCCGACACCGGGGAGCTGTTTTTT.

This sequence joins TRBV9 and TRBJ2-7, with 9 bases that match TRBD1. Trimming cost V 7 bases and J 5 bases; bases outside gene matches: 10. This CDR3 has 14 amino acids. CDR1 is SGDLS and CDR2 is YYNGEE in the germline V gene. The CDR3 coding sequence is TGTGCCAGCGAAGTGTGGACAGGGGACCACGAGCAGTACTTC. This gives the protein CASEVWTGDHEQYF.

The rearrangement links TRBV29-1 to TRBJ2-1; unclear D gene. The CDR3 has 13 residues. Germline CDR1 SQVTM, CDR2 ANQGSEA. Trimming pared 3 bases from V and 8 bases from J, leaving 14 bases between. The CDR3 loop is CSVEWVVPDEQFF. The CDR3 coding sequence is TGCAGCGTTGAGTGGGTGGTGCCCGATGAGCAGTTCTTC.

This rearrangement joins TRBV30 to TRBJ1-2; D may be TRBD1 (6 bases). V lost 2 bases to trimming and J lost 4 bases, with 11 bases between them. Germline CDR1 GTSNPN, CDR2 SVGIG (reference sequence). This CDR3 is built from 13 residues. This chain's CDR3 is CAWSSGGAYGYTF. CDR3 bases: TGTGCCTGGAGTTCCGGGGGCGCCTATGGCTACACCTTC.

The chain carries TRBV19 and TRBJ2-1; no reliable D call. This CDR3 is built from 15 residues. Looked up from germline, CDR1 is LNHDA and CDR2 is SQIVND (reference sequence). With 7 bases removed from V and 4 bases from J, the gap between germline ends came to 17 bases. The DNA for the CDR3 is TGTGCCAGTAATACCCCTAGTGTGGGTTACAATGAGCAGTTCTTC. Protein: CASNTPSVGYNEQFF. The entire variable domain, with the rest obtained from reference TRBV19 and TRBJ2-1, is as follows: DGGITQSPKYLFRKEGQNVTLSCEQNLNHDAMYWYRQDPGQGLRLIYYSQIVNDFQKGDIAEGYSVSREKKESFPLTVTSAQKNPTAFYLCASNTPSVGYNEQFFGPGTRLTVL.

The rearrangement links TRBV19 to TRBJ2-5, with D unresolved. Deletions cut 1 base from V and 5 bases from J, with 8 bases between. The CDR3 runs to 13 residues. The germline V gene encodes CDR1 LNHDA and CDR2 SQIVND (reference sequence). CDR3 region: CASSIGQRETQYF. DNA for the CDR3: TGTGCCAGTAGTATAGGCCAGAGGGAGACCCAGTACTTC.

The V and J genes are TRBV5-4 and TRBJ2-7, with D possibly being TRBD1 (5 bases). Deletions cut 9 bases from V and 1 base from J, with 17 bases between. This CDR3 is 14 amino acids long. Germline V lookup: CDR1 SGHNT, CDR2 YYREEE (reference sequence). DNA of the CDR3: TGTGCCACCCATGCAAGACAGACATCCTACGAGCAGTACTTC. Its translation: CATHARQTSYEQYF.

This chain joins TRBV7-9 and TRBJ1-3, with TRBD1 matching 7 bases. The CDR3 loop spans 15 amino acids. Germline CDR1 SEHNR, CDR2 FQNEAQ (reference sequence). The junction had 4 bases not matched to a gene; V was cut back by 1 base and J by 4 bases. The CDR3 sequence: CASSLVGDRGNTIYF. CDR3 nucleotides: TGTGCCAGCAGCTTAGTTGGGGACAGAGGAAACACCATATATTTT.

The chain has TRBV29-1 and TRBJ2-5; TRBD2 might be the D (6 bases). CDR3 length equals 13 residues. V lost 6 bases to trimming and J lost 1 base, with 12 bases between them. Germline V CDR1 and CDR2: SQVTM, ANQGSEA. CDR3 amino acids: CSVGMGGQETQYF. For the CDR3, the DNA is TGCAGCGTCGGGATGGGGGGCCAAGAGACCCAGTACTTC.

The genes are TRBV19 and TRBJ2-5; 8 nucleotides line up with TRBD2. V trimming: 6 bases; J trimming: 5 bases; junction bases outside the gene matches: 11. Germline V CDR1 and CDR2: LNHDA, SQIVND (reference sequence). The CDR3 has 15 amino acids. CDR3 protein: CASRPKRESGETQYF. The DNA of the CDR3 is TGTGCCAGTAGGCCCAAGCGGGAGAGTGGGGAGACCCAGTACTTC.

The chain carries TRBV10-3 and TRBJ2-2; D gene ambiguous. CDR3 length equals 12 residues. V lost 3 bases to trimming and J lost 2 bases, with 1 base between them. The V gene's germline CDR1 is ENHRY and CDR2 SYGVKD. The CDR3: CAISENTGELFF. CDR3 in DNA: TGTGCCATCAGTGAAAACACCGGGGAGCTGTTTTTT.

This clone was detected only a few times. The V call is TRBV6-5, the J call TRBJ2-7; 7 nucleotides align to TRBD1. Trimming took 2 bases from V and 0 from J; bases not matched to a gene: 4. CDR1 and CDR2 from the germline V gene are MNHEY and SVGAGI. The length of the CDR3 is 15 residues. The CDR3 sequence: CASSYGRGFSYEQYF. CDR3 sequence (DNA): TGTGCCAGCAGTTACGGCAGGGGGTTCTCCTACGAGCAGTACTTC.

This CDR3 reads CASSRRGEGSEQYF. The CDR3 DNA is TGTGCCAGCAGCAGACGGGGTGAGGGGTCCGAGCAGTACTTC. V is TRBV9 and J is TRBJ2-7, with D tentatively TRBD1 or TRBD2 (5 bases each). The germline V gene has CDR1 SGDLS and CDR2 YYNGEE. The CDR3 extends over 14 amino acids. The V end was cut by 4 bases, the J end by 6 bases, with 17 bases between.

This rearrangement joins TRBV29-1 to TRBJ2-1; 9 positions match TRBD1. V gave up 6 bases and J gave up 12 bases; unmatched junction bases: 3. The CDR3 is made up of 10 amino acids. Germline V lookup: CDR1 SQVTM, CDR2 ANQGSEA. CDR3 nucleotides: TGCAGCGTCGGACAGGGGAGGCAGTTCTTC. Protein product: CSVGQGRQFF.

The chain joins TRBV28 to TRBJ1-5; weak D call: TRBD1 (5 bases). Trimming took off 5 bases at V and 6 bases at J, with 17 bases between the two ends. CDR1 is MDHEN and CDR2 is SYDVKM in the germline V gene. This CDR3 comprises 15 residues. The CDR3 DNA reads as TGTGCCAGCAGTCCACCGGCAGGGCAGTTTCAGCCCCAGCATTTT. Its protein is CASSPPAGQFQPQHF.